Given below is one T cell receptor (beta chain) in context. This specimen belongs to a study of STAT5B mutations in CD4+ large granular lymphocyte leukemia. The repertoire was sequenced with immunoSEQ multiplex PCR; TCRdb's copy has only in-frame clones and lacks some. The sample has tens of thousands of clones, roughly 80% seen once. V lost 7 bases and J lost 6, with 22 bases in between. Germline V gene lookup returns CDR1 SNHLY and CDR2 FYNNEI. The CDR3 runs to 15 residues. The source material was CD4+ T cells from blood buffy coats. The chain is built from TRBV2 and TRBJ2-7; unclear D gene. The clonotype comes from a human donor in good health. The CDR3 DNA reads TGTGCCAGCACCCTCGACGGCAGGATGATGGGCGAGCAGTACTTC. Translated: CASTLDGRMMGEQYF. Full variable domain (outside the CDR3, taken from reference TRBV2 and TRBJ2-7): EPEVTQTPSHQVTQMGQEVILRCVPISNHLYFYWYRQILGQKVEFLVSFYNNEISEKSEIFDDQFSVERPDGSNFTLKIRSTKLEDSAMYFCASTLDGRMMGEQYFGPGTRLTVT.